This TCR beta chain was identified in a study of T cell responses to AZD1222 COVID-19 vaccine. Regarding the study as a whole: Spike-specific TCR depth and breadth grew after two AZD1222 doses.

The CDR3 spans 15 residues. The V end was cut by 6 bases, the J end by 1 base, with 15 bases between. Germline loops: CDR1 LNHDA, CDR2 SQIVND (reference sequence). Only one count was recorded for this clone. Antigen unknown. The repertoire was sequenced with immunoSEQ multiplex PCR; TCRdb's copy has only in-frame clones and lacks some. Seen here are about 100,000 clones, about 89% observed once, and the top ten hold 4% to 4.5%. The V and J genes are TRBV19 and TRBJ1-1; possibly TRBD1 for D (5 bases). The material was peripheral blood, obtained on day 0 of MenACWY control vaccination. This TCR came from an adult in good health. The CDR3 spells CASRSMGTGNTEAFF. Written as DNA, the CDR3 is TGTGCCAGTAGGAGTATGGGGACGGGGAACACTGAAGCTTTCTTT. Together with reference TRBV19 and TRBJ1-1, the CDR3 gives the full variable domain: DGGITQSPKYLFRKEGQNVTLSCEQNLNHDAMYWYRQDPGQGLRLIYYSQIVNDFQKGDIAEGYSVSREKKESFPLTVTSAQKNPTAFYLCASRSMGTGNTEAFFGQGTRLTVV.